The 3 T cell receptor beta chains presented below share a single source sample, sequenced in a study of T cells in Graves' hyperthyroidism and ophthalmopathy (dated by TCRdb to the late 2010s). Library preparation employed multiplex PCR. The listed sequencing device is Illumina HiSeq 2000. TCR beta CDR3 regions were amplified from RNA transcripts. For the first round of RT-PCR on the TCR CDR3, the HTBI primer set was used together with the Qiagen OneStep RT-PCR kit. TCRdb handled the public reads itself, with Q25 trimming in fastp and clone calling in MiXCR, and kept productive beta chains. Records with the same CDR3 protein are collapsed into one entry carrying the most frequent genes and DNA. The sample table lists 370,000 or so distinct CDR3 sequences, 15% to 17% of them with a count of one. The ten largest clones add up to about 30% of the sample. Input material: blood. These receptors were obtained from a woman in her late teens or twenties with Graves' hyperthyroidism that later progressed to Graves' ophthalmopathy.

This clonotype was seen ten or more times. The CDR3 DNA reads TGTGCCAGCAGTCCTACCAGGGGCCGGGGGTTCTTC. Its translation is CASSPTRGRGFF. J is TRBJ2-1 and V is TRBV28, with D perhaps matching TRBD1 (6 bases). V was clipped by 5 bases and J by 15 bases, with 17 bases between them. The CDR3 consists of 12 residues. Germline V gene data show CDR1 as MDHEN and CDR2 as SYDVKM.

In this sample, this clonotype turned up many times. The chain recombines TRBV7-8 with TRBJ2-7; the D call may be TRBD1 or TRBD2 (5 bases each). Per germline, CDR1 SGHVS and CDR2 FQNEAQ. The CDR3 sequence is 12 residues long. Between the trimmed V and J ends, which lost 5 bases and 7 bases, there was a span of 12 bases. CDR3 DNA: TGTGCCAGCAGCCTCGGGTGGGGGGAGCAGTACTTC. Amino acids: CASSLGWGEQYF.

Many counts were recorded for this clonotype. V and J are TRBV20-1 and TRBJ2-7; 7 positions agree with TRBD2. The CDR3 consists of 12 residues. CDR1 DFQATT and CDR2 SNEGSKA come from the germline V gene (reference sequence). The V and J ends lost 7 bases and 5 bases, in that order; junction bases with no gene match: 8. This CDR3 is CSGGGGPHEQYF. CDR3 coding DNA: TGCAGTGGGGGGGGAGGTCCCCACGAGCAGTACTTC.